The entry that follows covers one T cell receptor beta chain sequence. Its antigen is undetermined. The assay ran at deep level. Repertoires were generated with immunoSEQ multiplex PCR, while TCRdb's copy carries only in-frame clones and drops some. The data show 2 million to 2.5 million clones, roughly 92% seen once. Caucasian adults residing in Nashville, Tennessee made up all the donors. This CDR3 is 14 amino acids long. Trimming left V 4 bases short and J 0 bases short, with 9 bases between. Per germline, CDR1 SGDLS and CDR2 YYNGEE. This specimen comes from a study of shared clonotypes between healthy human individuals. Study conclusions and caveats: Generally, naive subsets (rather than memory subsets) showed larger estimated richness. Incompleteness in sorted-subset sequencing, despite large depth, was shown by rarefaction.

Sequencing was carried out using naive CD4+ T cells from PBMCs. Subset meaning: CD45RA+ positively selected. This receptor was identified in a man younger than 30 in good health. Some clones in this sample may be carry-over from other donors' samples. This chain connects TRBV9 to TRBJ2-3, with D perhaps TRBD2 (5 bases). The chain's CDR3 is CASSIRLSTDTQYF. In DNA, the CDR3 is TGTGCCAGCAGCATCCGACTAAGCACAGATACGCAGTATTTT.